The next 21 T cell receptor beta chains were all read from a single sample in a study of shared clonotypes between healthy human individuals. Measured with immunoSEQ multiplex PCR; TCRdb has only the in-frame clones, and not every one. This table holds over 1.5 million clones, approximately 98% found once. Sequencing was done on a sample of naive CD4+ T cells sorted from blood. The subset was: CD45RA+ positively selected. The receptors shown here come from a man aged 30 to 39 in good health.

This clone occurred once. The chain combines TRBV19 with TRBJ2-6; D not resolved. Germline V gene sequence: CDR1 LNHDA, CDR2 SQIVND (reference sequence). This CDR3 has 15 residues. V lost 3 bases and J lost 1, with 7 bases in between. The CDR3 DNA reads TGTGCCAGTAGTATCTGGACGTCTGGGGCCAACGTCCTGACTTTC. This sequence encodes CASSIWTSGANVLTF.

This clone is a singleton in its sample. V and J are TRBV5-5 and TRBJ2-1; tentatively, D is TRBD2 (6 bases). CDR3 length: 19 residues. V was pared by 4 bases and J by 4 bases, with 27 bases between. From germline, CDR1 is SGHKS and CDR2 YYEKEE (reference sequence). The CDR3: CASSRQDWTNPRGYNEQFF. CDR3 DNA: TGTGCCAGCAGCCGCCAGGACTGGACAAACCCGCGGGGTTACAATGAGCAGTTCTTC.

This chain uses TRBV14 with TRBJ2-1; D may be TRBD2 (5 bases). Trimming shortened V by 6 bases and J by 6 bases, and 12 bases separated the two germline ends. Germline CDR1 reads SGHDN; CDR2 reads FVKESK. This CDR3 contains 13 residues. Written as DNA, the CDR3 is TGTGCCAGCAGACCACCTGCGGGCAATGAGCAGTTCTTC. Encoded protein: CASRPPAGNEQFF.

V is TRBV29-1 and J is TRBJ2-3; 9 nucleotides line up with TRBD2. Germline lookup yields CDR1 SQVTM and CDR2 ANQGSEA. J was trimmed by 3 bases and V by 4 bases; bases with no gene match: 5. CDR3 size: 14 residues. The chain's CDR3 is CSVGAGGWTDTQYF. The CDR3 nucleotides read TGCAGCGTTGGGGCGGGAGGGTGGACAGATACGCAGTATTTT.

The rearrangement uses TRBV28 and TRBJ1-4, with D unclear. This CDR3 is 12 amino acids long. The germline gives CDR1 MDHEN, CDR2 SYDVKM. Trimming took off 8 bases at V and 3 bases at J, with 7 bases between the two ends. The CDR3, as DNA: TGTGCCAGCCACGGGGCTAATGAAAAACTGTTTTTT. This codes for CASHGANEKLFF.

The chain links TRBV7-9 to TRBJ2-3, with no clear D. Germline V gene sequence: CDR1 SEHNR, CDR2 FQNEAQ (reference sequence). V lost 7 bases, J lost 6 bases, and 20 bases lay in between. The CDR3 is 15 residues long. The CDR3 DNA reads TGTGCCAGCACCCACAGTGACCCTCGTCGGGATACGCAGTATTTT. It translates to CASTHSDPRRDTQYF.

This chain links TRBV21-1 with TRBJ2-7; the table's D gene call, TRBD1, was not cross checked with the DNA. TRBV21-1 is recorded as a pseudogene. The CDR3 has 14 amino acids. The CDR3 loop is CASSRVQGCYEQYF. The CDR3 bases are TGTGCCAGCAGCCGGGTACAGGGTTGCTACGAGCAGTACTTC.

This sequence joins TRBV18 and TRBJ2-7; D is unclear. Trimming took off 0 bases at V and 3 bases at J, with 9 bases between the two ends. Germline V CDR1 and CDR2: KGHSH, LQKENI. The CDR3 loop spans 14 amino acids. This CDR3 is CASSPPSDRYEQYF. The CDR3 DNA follows: TGTGCCAGCTCACCACCATCGGACCGCTACGAGCAGTACTTC. Drawing the rest from reference TRBV18 and TRBJ2-7, the complete variable domain is NAGVMQNPRHLVRRRGQEARLRCSPMKGHSHVYWYRQLPEEGLKFMVYLQKENIIDESGMPKERFSAEFPKEGPSILRIQQVVRGDSAAYFCASSPPSDRYEQYFGPGTRLTVT.

The chain joins TRBV30 to TRBJ1-4, with 8 bases matching TRBD1. Looked up from germline, CDR1 is GTSNPN and CDR2 is SVGIG (reference sequence). The length of the CDR3 is 14 residues. The J segment lost 3 bases and the V segment lost 4 bases, leaving 4 bases of the junction unmatched. DNA for the CDR3: TGTGCCTGGACCCAGGGGGCGGCTAATGAAAAACTGTTTTTT. It specifies CAWTQGAANEKLFF.

Notes on this clone: Other nucleotide sequences from this sample produce the same CDR3. The CDR3 reads CASSVGRGGETQYF. The CDR3 DNA reads TGTGCCAGCAGCGTAGGAAGAGGTGGGGAGACCCAGTACTTC. The chain is built from TRBV9 and TRBJ2-5; D call uncertain. V was trimmed by 0 bases and J by 5 bases, leaving 11 bases between them. The CDR3 consists of 14 residues. CDR1 SGDLS and CDR2 YYNGEE come from the germline V gene.

This chain connects TRBV19 to TRBJ2-3; TRBD2 agrees at 11 bases. This CDR3 contains 19 residues. V shed 0 bases and J 2 bases; nucleotides not matched to a gene: 10. Germline values: CDR1 LNHDA, CDR2 SQIVND (reference sequence). The CDR3 is CASSIDAPIAGGSTDTQYF. The CDR3 nucleotides read TGTGCCAGTAGTATAGATGCCCCCATAGCGGGAGGGTCCACAGATACGCAGTATTTT.

The chain combines TRBV11-2 with TRBJ2-7, with TRBD2 matching over 10 bases. This CDR3 contains 17 residues. Germline CDR1 and CDR2: SGHAT and FQNNGV. V lost 2 bases, J lost 1 base, and 8 bases stayed unmatched. CDR3 loop: CASSLRSSSGRSYEQYF. For the CDR3, the DNA is TGTGCCAGCAGCTTACGCTCGTCTAGCGGGAGATCCTACGAGCAGTACTTC.

The chain joins TRBV30 to TRBJ2-1; no definite D call. Trimming removed 1 base from V and 0 bases from J, with 10 bases in between. The CDR3 runs to 15 residues. Germline CDR1 and CDR2: GTSNPN and SVGIG (reference sequence). CDR3: CAWSADKISYNEQFF. CDR3 nucleotide sequence: TGTGCCTGGAGTGCCGACAAGATCTCCTACAATGAGCAGTTCTTC.

The chain recombines TRBV2 with TRBJ2-7, with 9 bases fitting TRBD2. With V trimmed by 7 bases and J by 2 bases, 18 bases remained unmatched. Germline V gene data show CDR1 as SNHLY and CDR2 as FYNNEI. This CDR3 contains 18 residues. The CDR3 region is CASKAQRTSDPWAYEQYF. The DNA for the CDR3 is TGTGCCAGCAAGGCCCAGAGGACTAGCGACCCGTGGGCCTACGAGCAGTACTTC.

The chain couples TRBV18 to TRBJ2-7; possibly TRBD2 for D (5 bases). The CDR3 contains 13 residues. The V gene lost 3 bases and the J gene lost 6 bases, with 12 bases spanning the gap. The germline CDR1 and CDR2 sequences are KGHSH and LQKENI. The CDR3 DNA is TGTGCCAGCTCACCGGAGTTCCGGGGCGAGCAGTACTTC. Amino acid sequence: CASSPEFRGEQYF.

The chain carries TRBV7-8 and TRBJ1-5; D remains unclear. This CDR3 contains 15 residues. In germline, CDR1 is SGHVS, CDR2 FQNEAQ. V was trimmed by 1 base and J by 3 bases, leaving 10 bases between them. CDR3 coding DNA: TGTGCCAGCAGCTTAGGTCGGCGACTCAATCAGCCCCAGCATTTT. Its protein product is CASSLGRRLNQPQHF.

The V call is TRBV6-5, the J call TRBJ2-1; a weak D match, TRBD2 (6 bases). Trimming took off 1 base at V and 7 bases at J, with 11 bases between the two ends. CDR3 length equals 14 residues. Germline CDR1 MNHEY, CDR2 SVGAGI. CDR3 nucleotides: TGTGCCAGCAGTTACTTAGGACGGGAGAATGAGCAGTTCTTC. This sequence encodes CASSYLGRENEQFF.

V usage is TRBV9 and J usage is TRBJ1-2, with a possible D match to TRBD1 (6 bases). The V gene lost 5 bases and the J gene lost 0 bases, with 17 bases spanning the gap. CDR1 is SGDLS and CDR2 is YYNGEE in the germline V gene. This CDR3 contains 16 residues. CDR3 in DNA: TGTGCCAGCAGGGAGACAGGCCGCGGGGCTAACTATGGCTACACCTTC. It encodes CASRETGRGANYGYTF.

The J gene is TRBJ2-1, the V gene TRBV15, with 7 bases identical to TRBD1. In germline, CDR1 is LNHNV, CDR2 YYDKDF (reference sequence). The CDR3 has 15 amino acids. J gave up 9 bases and V 7 bases, and 15 bases lay outside the gene matches. As DNA, the CDR3 is TGTGCCACCAATCTAGTGAACAGGGGATCGGGTGAGCAGTTCTTC. Its protein product is CATNLVNRGSGEQFF.

The chain couples TRBV6-1 to TRBJ1-2; possible D gene TRBD1, 6 bases. Germline CDR1 reads MNHNS; CDR2 reads SASEGT. The CDR3 has 15 residues. V gave up 8 bases and J gave up 8 bases, with 24 bases separating them. The CDR3 reads CASPRQDIPSGGYTF. In DNA, the CDR3 is TGTGCCAGCCCTCGACAGGATATACCGTCGGGGGGCTACACCTTC.

The chain couples TRBV19 to TRBJ1-4, with 7 positions matching TRBD1. From germline, CDR1 is LNHDA and CDR2 SQIVND (reference sequence). Germline trimming cut 9 bases from V and 11 bases from J; bases unmatched to any gene: 9. The CDR3 loop spans 12 amino acids. The DNA of the CDR3 is TGTGCCAGCAAACAGGGGCCGTTCAAACTGTTTTTT. Its protein product is CASKQGPFKLFF.